A selection of T cell receptor beta chains follows, all from one sample in a study of cytomegalovirus exposure and HLA in healthy donors. This table comes from immunoSEQ multiplex PCR, and its TCRdb copy is limited to in-frame clones, with some not included. Seen here are roughly 130,000 clones, more than 80% observed once, and the top ten hold 1%. Sequenced: PBMCs. These receptors all come from a man in his forties in good health and CMV-seronegative. Both conserved end residues are part of each CDR3. The order of the fields is J gene, V gene, CDR3 protein.

>TRBJ2-1|TRBV30
CAWSPPGQVTYNEQFF
>TRBJ2-1|TRBV19
CASSIPPGLGGNEQFF
>TRBJ2-4|TRBV9
CASSVGDSKNIQYF
>TRBJ2-7|TRBV27
CASSTRQGDYEQYF
>TRBJ1-5|TRBV19
CASSISGVPSPQHF
>TRBJ1-1|TRBV6-5
CASSPPPGGTEAFF
>TRBJ1-5|TRBV28
CASSSTVGGYQPQHF
>TRBJ2-7|TRBV18
CASSPQNQQGYEQYF
>TRBJ2-6|TRBV5-8
CASSRGTGGRGANVLTF
>TRBJ1-1|TRBV7-6
CASSLVTGNTEAFF
>TRBJ2-3|TRBV18
CASSPLQDTDTQYF
>TRBJ2-7|TRBV6-1
CASTLMGEGPYEQYF
>TRBJ1-4|TRBV6-5
CASRRGIATNEKLFF
>TRBJ1-1|TRBV9
CASSPQDRDPTEAFF
>TRBJ1-5|TRBV27
CASSPQFSNQPQHF